This T cell receptor beta chain is drawn from a study of vaccination and CD4 T cells after COVID-19. Study background: For each participant, vaccination comprised two doses of either the BNT162b2 or the mRNA-1273 vaccine. Each of the control cultures got a CEFX pool, an HIV-1 Nef pool, or no peptide.

Study results and limitations: A nonsignificant rise from about 20 to 38 was seen in the median number of SARS-CoV-2-reactive clonotypes. Convalescent patients' vaccine-specific clones were spike mono-reactive in 304 of 307 cases.

As regards this clonotype: Its antigen is not known.

Oncomine TCR Beta short-read sequencing was applied to DNA from cultured CD4+ T cells. TCRdb passed the PCR reads through MiXCR, listing each CDR3 protein once. The sample shows about 20,000 distinct CDR3 sequences, about 39% of them seen only once. This CDR3 spans 16 amino acids. Deletions cut 0 bases from V and 6 bases from J, with 16 bases between. Treatment meaning: approximately 9-day PBMC culture with coronavirus spike peptide pools or control peptides (ViraFEST assay). This specimen consisted of CD4+ T cells from blood, cultured in vitro, obtained after SARS-CoV-2 vaccination. The chain combines TRBV23-1 with TRBJ2-3, with a weak D call TRBD1 (7 bases). TRBV23-1 is an open reading frame, and its role is uncertain. The TCR was taken from a human donor who had recovered from COVID-19. The CDR3 region is CASSQSTRGASDTQYF. CDR3 nucleotide sequence: TGCGCCAGCAGTCAATCGACCAGGGGGGCTTCGGATACGCAGTATTTT.